The 9 T cell receptor beta chains below come from one sample, sequenced in a study of T cells in Graves' hyperthyroidism and ophthalmopathy. The investigators amplified TCR beta CDR3 regions from RNA transcripts. With the HTBI primer set, the TCR CDR3 went through a first round of RT-PCR. MiXCR, applied by TCRdb to the multiplex PCR reads, yields one record per CDR3 protein. The sample holds under 550,000 distinct CDR3 sequences, around 15% seen once. The sequencing input was blood. The receptor source for this set is a woman aged 18-35 years with Graves' hyperthyroidism.

Details on this clonotype: This may stem from a read error, because a much larger clone lies one nucleotide away. This chain connects TRBV6-1 to TRBJ2-3; perhaps TRBD1 as D (6 bases). Germline V gene data show CDR1 as MNHNS and CDR2 as SASEGT. This CDR3 has 15 amino acids. Trimming pared 10 bases from V and 0 bases from J, leaving 17 bases between. The CDR3, as DNA: TGTGCCATCTCGGACAGTGGGTTGAGCACAGATACGCAGTATTTT. Protein product: CAISDSGLSTDTQYF.

The gene calls are TRBV5-1 and TRBJ2-7; perhaps D is TRBD1 or TRBD2 (5 bases each). The CDR3 contains 12 residues. V lost 4 bases and J lost 7, with 12 bases in between. Germline assignment: CDR1 SGHRS and CDR2 YFSETQ. As DNA, the CDR3 is TGCGCCAGCAGCCACGAGGGGTGGGAGCAGTACTTC. It encodes CASSHEGWEQYF.

This clonotype was observed a handful of times. The chain couples TRBV7-8 to TRBJ1-4; perhaps TRBD1 as D (6 bases). CDR3 length: 16 residues. V lost 5 bases and J lost 5, with 18 bases in between. Germline values: CDR1 SGHVS, CDR2 FQNEAQ. The CDR3 DNA is TGTGCCAGCAGCCCCCCCACAGGGACCCTCAATGAAAAACTGTTTTTT. Its protein product is CASSPPTGTLNEKLFF.

This clonotype was detected only a few times. The gene calls are TRBV6-9 and TRBJ2-1; 13 bases line up with TRBD2. Germline CDR1 and CDR2: MNHGY and SVAAGI. J gave up 3 bases and V 4 bases, and 6 bases lay outside the gene matches. CDR3 length: 17 amino acids. As DNA, the CDR3 is TGTGCCAGCAGTTCTGGACTAGCGGGAGCCCACTACAATGAGCAGTTCTTC. Encoded protein: CASSSGLAGAHYNEQFF.

The table lists this clonotype with a few counts. Just one base apart from a much larger clone, this may be a read error. The chain is built from TRBV13 and TRBJ1-2; tentatively, D is TRBD1 (6 bases). Germline V gives CDR1 PRHDT, CDR2 FYEKMQ (reference sequence). The CDR3 totals 14 residues. V was pared by 3 bases and J by 1 base, with 9 bases between. The CDR3 bases are TGTGCCAGCAGCTTGGAGGGGGTTAACTATGGCTACACCTTC. Its translation is CASSLEGVNYGYTF.

On this clonotype: Here the CDR3 omits its conserved ending phenylalanine or tryptophan, so a read error is the likely source. This rearrangement joins TRBV6-1 to TRBJ1-1; 12 positions agree with TRBD1. This CDR3 spans 16 amino acids. V was pared by 6 bases and J by 3 bases, with 8 bases of the junction left unmatched. Per the germline V gene, CDR1 is MNHNS and CDR2 is SASEGT. The CDR3 sequence is CASRRDRGRSDTEAFI. The CDR3 DNA sequence: TGTGCCAGCAGGAGGGACAGGGGGCGGTCGGACACTGAAGCTTTCATT.

This clonotype has ten or more counts. CDR3 region: CASSRDRGPEAFF. The CDR3 region has the DNA TGTGCCAGCAGCCGGGACAGGGGGCCTGAAGCTTTCTTT. The V gene is TRBV5-5, the J gene TRBJ1-1; 12 bases map to TRBD1. Trimming took 4 bases from V and 6 from J; bases not matched to a gene: 1. This CDR3 region has 13 residues. The germline V gene has CDR1 SGHKS and CDR2 YYEKEE (reference sequence).

The table lists this clonotype with many counts. The chain employs TRBV11-2 and TRBJ1-2, with TRBD1 as a possible D gene (5 bases). The V and J ends lost 5 bases and 0 bases respectively, with 13 bases between them. This CDR3 comprises 15 residues. The germline CDR1 and CDR2 sequences are SGHAT and FQNNGV. The CDR3 DNA is TGTGCCAGCAGCCAAGGGACGCTAACTAACTATGGCTACACCTTC. It codes for CASSQGTLTNYGYTF.

At least ten counts were recorded for this clonotype. The rearrangement uses TRBV27 and TRBJ2-3, with D perhaps matching TRBD1 or TRBD2 (5 bases each). The CDR3 is 16 amino acids. V gave up 5 bases and J gave up 0 bases, with 15 bases separating them. Germline values: CDR1 MNHEY, CDR2 SMNVEV (reference sequence). The CDR3 is CASSHGASMSTDTQYF. CDR3 in DNA: TGTGCCAGCAGTCACGGGGCTAGCATGAGCACAGATACGCAGTATTTT.